Detailed here is one TCR beta chain. Its antigen is currently unknown. Sequencing used immunoSEQ v3. Sequencing depth was 1.9 million or so read pairs for survey level, roughly 4.5-6 million for deep. The repertoire was sequenced with immunoSEQ multiplex PCR; TCRdb's copy has only in-frame clones and lacks some. The sample lists about 20,000 clones, about four fifths occurring once. This entry belongs to a study of TIL therapy for anti-PD-1-resistant metastatic lung cancer. Study results and caveats: TIL clonotype persistence in blood showed no apparent association with response. The cohort had more treatment-naive, never-smoker and oncogene-addicted patients than typical.

Germline CDR1 reads SGHTA; CDR2 reads FQGNSA. This CDR3 is built from 15 residues. Deletions cut 5 bases from V and 2 bases from J, with 14 bases between. The time point was: pre-treatment sample, taken before nivolumab and TIL therapy. Sequencing used blood, obtained at baseline. This sequence joins TRBV7-2 and TRBJ2-3; D is unresolved. The clonotype was recovered from a person aged 25-79 years with non-small cell lung cancer. CDR3 coding DNA: TGTGCCAGCAGCCCCGCCGGACCCCCCACAGATACGCAGTATTTT. Its protein is CASSPAGPPTDTQYF.